The entry that follows covers one T cell receptor beta chain sequence. The antigen is undetermined. V was cut by 3 bases and J by 8 bases, with 13 bases left in between. The CDR3 spans 13 residues. CDR1 and CDR2 from the germline V gene are LNHDA and SQIVND (reference sequence). The tumor samples were collected prior to definitive surgery or chemotherapy. Assay: immunoSEQ multiplex PCR; the TCRdb copy retains only in-frame clones and omits some. This sample carries about 36,000 clones, around 80% of them seen once, and the ten largest clones take roughly 3%. The source of the sample is a study of high-grade serous ovarian cancer treatment subgroups. Study-wide results and limits: Same-patient tumor repertoires overlapped at about 0.1 to 0.79; different patients barely overlapped.

Sequences were obtained from tumor tissue. This chain joins TRBV19 and TRBJ1-2; TRBD1 might be the D (5 bases). The receptor's source is a human donor with high-grade serous ovarian cancer. The DNA for the CDR3 is TGTGCCAGTAGTATCTCAGGGTCGCTCGGCTACACCTTC. Translation: CASSISGSLGYTF. Together with reference TRBV19 and TRBJ1-2, the CDR3 gives the full variable domain: DGGITQSPKYLFRKEGQNVTLSCEQNLNHDAMYWYRQDPGQGLRLIYYSQIVNDFQKGDIAEGYSVSREKKESFPLTVTSAQKNPTAFYLCASSISGSLGYTFGSGTRLTVV.